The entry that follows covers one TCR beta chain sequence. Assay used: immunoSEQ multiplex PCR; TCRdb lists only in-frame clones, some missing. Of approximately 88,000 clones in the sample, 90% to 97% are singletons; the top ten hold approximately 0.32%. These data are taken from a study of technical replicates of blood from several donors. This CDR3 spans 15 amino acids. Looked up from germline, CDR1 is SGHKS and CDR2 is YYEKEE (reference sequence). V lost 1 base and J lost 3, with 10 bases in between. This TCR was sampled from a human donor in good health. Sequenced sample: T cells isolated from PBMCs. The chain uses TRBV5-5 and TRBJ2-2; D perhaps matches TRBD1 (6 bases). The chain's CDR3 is CASSLWDIHTGELFF. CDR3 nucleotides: TGTGCCAGCAGCTTGTGGGACATTCACACCGGGGAGCTGTTTTTT. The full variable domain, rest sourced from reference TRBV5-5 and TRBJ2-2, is DAGVTQSPTHLIKTRGQQVTLRCSPISGHKSVSWYQQVLGQGPQFIFQYYEKEERGRGNFPDRFSARQFPNYSSELNVNALLLGDSALYLCASSLWDIHTGELFFGEGSRLTVL.